The clone carrying this T cell receptor (beta chain) was counted between two and nine times. Its antigen is still unknown. The TCRbeta library incorporated unique molecular identifiers. TCRdb reprocessed the PCR reads via MiXCR and lists one record per CDR3 protein. This table holds about 340,000 distinct CDR3 sequences, around 16% found once. Germline V lookup: CDR1 SEHNR, CDR2 FQNEAQ (reference sequence). The ends lost 10 bases at V and 6 bases at J; junction bases unmatched: 9. The CDR3 has 13 amino acids. This specimen belongs to a study of T-cell reconstitution after alpha-beta-depleted transplantation in children. The study, taken as a whole, reports: Newly produced T cells mostly provided counts and TCRbeta diversity after one year, as hyperexpanded clones declined. Recipient T cells and thymic progenitors that survived were the source of the high TCRbeta diversity seen at day 60 in some patients. Reportedly, alpha-beta T cells present about two months post-transplant originated from several hundred expanded clones of graft origin.

The chain combines TRBV7-9 with TRBJ2-7, with 10 bases aligning to TRBD2. This specimen consisted of PBMCs, mostly from graft donor cells, obtained 360 days after TCRalphabeta/CD19-depleted stem cell transplant. This sequence was found in a male patient aged 2-15 years who had a stem cell transplant for acute lymphoblastic leukemia, so the T cells may come from the graft donor. This CDR3 is CANQASGSSEQYF. CDR3 coding DNA: TGTGCCAACCAGGCTAGCGGGAGTAGCGAGCAGTACTTC.